This T cell receptor beta chain is from a study of blood T cell repertoires in COVID-19. Study overall: Spain, Italy and the United States supplied samples that represented acute and convalescent COVID-19. T cells, B-cell-depleted T cells, or PBMCs supplied cDNA or gDNA.

Authors' methods: It was from reference gene primer amplification that nucleated cell counts were estimated. This table comes from immunoSEQ multiplex PCR, and its TCRdb copy is limited to in-frame clones, with some not included. The DNA was the basis for D and trimming; V, J and clone size are from that table. This sample has approximately 170,000 clones, with around 85% found just once. The CDR3 spans 16 residues. Germline lookup yields CDR1 SGDLS and CDR2 YYNGEE. The J segment lost 4 bases and the V segment lost 3 bases, leaving 4 bases of the junction unmatched. The sample was peripheral blood. The chain has TRBV9 and TRBJ2-2, with TRBD2 matching over 12 bases. The TCR comes from an elderly man with COVID-19, enrolled during active disease. The CDR3 spells CASSAPSGGGTGELFF. The CDR3 DNA reads TGTGCCAGCAGCGCCCCTAGCGGGGGGGGCACCGGGGAGCTGTTTTTT.